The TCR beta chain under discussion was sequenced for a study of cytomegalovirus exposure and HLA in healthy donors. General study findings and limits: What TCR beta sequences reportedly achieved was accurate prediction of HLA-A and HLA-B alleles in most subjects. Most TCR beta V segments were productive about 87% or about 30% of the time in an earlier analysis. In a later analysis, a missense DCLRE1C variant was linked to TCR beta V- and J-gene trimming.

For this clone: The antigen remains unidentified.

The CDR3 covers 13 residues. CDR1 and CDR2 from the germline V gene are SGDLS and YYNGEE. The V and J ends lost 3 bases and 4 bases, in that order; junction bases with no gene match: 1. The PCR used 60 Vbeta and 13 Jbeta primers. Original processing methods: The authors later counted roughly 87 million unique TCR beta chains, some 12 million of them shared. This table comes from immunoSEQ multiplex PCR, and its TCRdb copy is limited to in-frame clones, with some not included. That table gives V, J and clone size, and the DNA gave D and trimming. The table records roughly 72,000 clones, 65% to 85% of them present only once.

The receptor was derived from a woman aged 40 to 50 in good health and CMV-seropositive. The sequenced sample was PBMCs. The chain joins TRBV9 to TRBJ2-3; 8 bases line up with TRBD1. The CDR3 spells CASSADRADTQYF. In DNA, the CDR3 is TGTGCCAGCAGCGCGGACAGGGCAGATACGCAGTATTTT.